This entry features one T cell receptor beta chain sequence. This CDR3 spans 18 amino acids. Trimming took 6 bases from V and 0 from J, leaving 21 bases between them. Germline CDR1 and CDR2: PRHDT and FYEKMQ (reference sequence). The record originates from a study of blood T cell repertoires in COVID-19. Profiled with immunoSEQ multiplex PCR; TCRdb holds only in-frame clones, not every one. The sample holds approximately 180,000 clones, roughly 85% seen once. What was sequenced was PBMCs or T cells enriched from blood (not recorded which). The genes are TRBV13 and TRBJ1-3; D unresolved. This clonotype was obtained from a man aged 35 to 55 who had recovered from COVID-19. CDR3 in amino acids: CASSASGRIGLSGNTIYF. The CDR3 bases are TGTGCCAGCAGTGCATCCGGGAGGATCGGACTCTCTGGAAACACCATATATTTT. Drawing the rest from reference TRBV13 and TRBJ1-3, the complete variable domain is AAGVIQSPRHLIKEKRETATLKCYPIPRHDTVYWYQQGPGQDPQFLISFYEKMQSDKGSIPDRFSAQQFSDYHSELNMSSLELGDSALYFCASSASGRIGLSGNTIYFGEGSWLTVV.